This T cell receptor (beta chain) stems from a study of blood T cell repertoires in COVID-19. Study context: Collection of acute and convalescent COVID-19 samples took place in the United States, Italy and Spain. Sources were T cells, B-cell-depleted T cells, or PBMCs; the material itself was cDNA or gDNA.

This clone was observed once. V was trimmed by 6 bases and J by 0 bases, leaving 20 bases between them. The germline V gene encodes CDR1 SNHLY and CDR2 FYNNEI. This CDR3 comprises 17 residues. Ages ranged from roughly 18 to 95 years, with residence in about two dozen US areas. Under the authors' procedure: Nucleated cell number was recorded as an estimate derived from reference gene primer amplification. The protocol was immunoSEQ multiplex PCR, while the TCRdb copy is restricted to in-frame clones and leaves out a portion. The DNA was the basis for D and trimming; V, J and clone size are from that table. This sample has approximately 240,000 clones; roughly 87% occur once, and the top ten carry around 6%.

The sequence came from a woman aged 25 to 39 with acute COVID-19. Specimen: PBMCs or T cells enriched from blood (not recorded which). The chain recombines TRBV2 with TRBJ1-2, with D possibly being TRBD1 (6 bases). The CDR3 region is CASSLTGPQLANYGYTF. The CDR3 DNA follows: TGTGCCAGCAGCTTGACAGGACCGCAACTAGCTAACTATGGCTACACCTTC.